The rows below give T cell receptor beta chains drawn from one sample of a study of shared clonotypes between healthy human individuals. Method: immunoSEQ multiplex PCR; TCRdb's copy keeps in-frame clones and lacks some. Found here are fewer than 2.5 million clones, 80% to 95% of them singletons; the top ten hold 0.36%. Sequencing was done on a sample of naive CD4+ T cells from PBMCs. These receptors were taken from a man younger than 30 in good health. Some clones in this sample may be carry-over from other donors' samples. The CDR3 runs from the conserved cysteine through the conserved F or W. Each record gives: D gene, J gene, clone size, V gene, CDR3 DNA, CDR3 protein. A D gene is named only where the DNA matches it firmly. Some rows have no size entry. The others give once, few or many, or a class for an expanded clone.

D: .; J: TRBJ1-5; size: .; V: TRBV27; DNA: TGTGCCAGCAGTTTGACGGGGCGTCAGCCCCAGCATTTT; CDR3: CASSLTGRQPQHF
D: TRBD1; J: TRBJ1-2; size: .; V: TRBV28; DNA: TGTGCCAGTGACCTTAAACAGGGGGCGGGTGGCTACACCTTC; CDR3: CASDLKQGAGGYTF
D: .; J: TRBJ2-1; size: .; V: TRBV5-1; DNA: TGCGCCAGCCGAACAACAACGGAGGATGAGCAGTTCTTC; CDR3: CASRTTTEDEQFF
D: .; J: TRBJ2-7; size: .; V: TRBV21-1; DNA: TGTGCCAGCTTCAAAGACAGGCTTCGACTCGAGCAGTACTTC; CDR3: CASFKDRLRLEQYF
D: .; J: TRBJ1-3; size: .; V: TRBV10-3; DNA: TGTGCCATCAGTGCCCCCACGCGTCAAGGTGGAAACACCATATATTTT; CDR3: CAISAPTRQGGNTIYF
D: .; J: TRBJ2-7; size: .; V: TRBV4-2; DNA: TGTGCCAGCAGCCAAGGCGTCGGCCCTGATGCCTACGAGCAGTACTTC; CDR3: CASSQGVGPDAYEQYF
D: TRBD1; J: TRBJ2-6; size: .; V: TRBV4-1; DNA: TGCGCCAGCAGCCAAGAAGGGACAGGCCACCCTGGGGCCAACGTCCTGACTTTC; CDR3: CASSQEGTGHPGANVLTF
D: TRBD1; J: TRBJ1-5; size: .; V: TRBV28; DNA: TGTGCCAGCAGTTCGCCTGGGACAGACAATCAGCCCCAGCATTTT; CDR3: CASSSPGTDNQPQHF
D: .; J: TRBJ2-7; size: .; V: TRBV7-2; DNA: TGTGCCAGCGGCCATGCCTTCTACGAGCAGTACTTC; CDR3: CASGHAFYEQYF
D: TRBD2; J: TRBJ2-7; size: .; V: TRBV15; DNA: TGTGCCACCAGCAGATTAGCGGGCCTACCCTACGAGCAGTACTTC; CDR3: CATSRLAGLPYEQYF
D: .; J: TRBJ2-7; size: .; V: TRBV5-1; DNA: TGCGCCAGCAGCTTGGCCCCGACCGGGACAACGGACGAGCAGTACTTC; CDR3: CASSLAPTGTTDEQYF
D: TRBD1; J: TRBJ2-3; size: once; V: TRBV9; DNA: TGTGCCAGCAGCCCGACAGGGAACACAGATACGCAGTATTTT; CDR3: CASSPTGNTDTQYF
D: TRBD2; J: TRBJ2-1; size: .; V: TRBV10-3; DNA: TGTGCCATCAGTGCCGGACTAGCGGGCTCCTACAATGAGCAGTTCTTC; CDR3: CAISAGLAGSYNEQFF
D: .; J: TRBJ1-1; size: .; V: TRBV14; DNA: TGTGCCAGCAGCCAAGAAATTCGAGGAAACACTGAAGCTTTCTTT; CDR3: CASSQEIRGNTEAFF
D: TRBD2; J: TRBJ2-2; size: .; V: TRBV4-3; DNA: TGCGCCAGCAGCCAAGTACTAGCGGGAGGGGCGAACACCGGGGAGCTGTTTTTT; CDR3: CASSQVLAGGANTGELFF
D: TRBD2; J: TRBJ2-2; size: .; V: TRBV27; DNA: TGTGCCAGCAGCCTCCGTCCTGTCGGGACTAGCTCCACCGGGGAGCTGTTTTTT; CDR3: CASSLRPVGTSSTGELFF
D: .; J: TRBJ2-7; size: .; V: TRBV7-8; DNA: TGTGCCAGCAATGACTACAGGGACGAGCAGTACTTC; CDR3: CASNDYRDEQYF
D: TRBD1; J: TRBJ2-2; size: .; V: TRBV5-1; DNA: TGCGCCAGCAGGCGGACAGGGGGTGCAGCCGGGGAGCTGTTTTTT; CDR3: CASRRTGGAAGELFF
D: .; J: TRBJ2-7; size: .; V: TRBV5-8; DNA: TGTGCCAGCAGGATAAGGGGTGCGGGTGGGTACGAGCAGTACTTC; CDR3: CASRIRGAGGYEQYF
D: TRBD1; J: TRBJ2-7; size: .; V: TRBV28; DNA: TGTGCCAGCAGTTTGGCGGCGGCGACAGGGGTCGGCGAGCAGTACTTC; CDR3: CASSLAAATGVGEQYF
D: .; J: TRBJ1-2; size: .; V: TRBV9; DNA: TGTGCCAGCAGCGTATCGGCAGGGGAACCCTATGGCTACACCTTC; CDR3: CASSVSAGEPYGYTF
D: .; J: TRBJ2-3; size: .; V: TRBV5-6; DNA: TGTGCCAGCAGCTTAGATTCGGCAGATACGCAGTATTTT; CDR3: CASSLDSADTQYF
D: .; J: TRBJ2-1; size: .; V: TRBV7-8; DNA: TGTGCCAGCAGCCCACACGGACTACCCCCAGTCTTC; CDR3: CASSPHGLPPVF
D: TRBD2; J: TRBJ2-5; size: .; V: TRBV5-4; DNA: TGTGCCACCCAATTGGGGGGGGGCCAAGAGACCCAGTACTTC; CDR3: CATQLGGGQETQYF
D: .; J: TRBJ2-2; size: .; V: TRBV27; DNA: TGTGCCAGCAGTGGTCAGGGCACCGGGGAGCTGTTTTTT; CDR3: CASSGQGTGELFF